This paragraph covers one T cell receptor (beta chain) sequence. As yet, its antigen is unknown. Other DNA sequences in the same sample also yield this CDR3. This entry comes from a study of cytomegalovirus exposure and HLA in healthy donors. Study at large: Membership in the Caucasian-associated ancestry cluster was found for about 80% of approximately 400 genotyped donors. Study-wide results and caveats: Later on, a genetic analysis was performed. It linked a missense variant in DCLRE1C with V- and J-gene trimming of TCR beta.

While unrecorded immune exposures were likely, the donors were nominally healthy when sampled. The PCR ran on 60 Vbeta and 13 Jbeta primers. Here immunoSEQ multiplex PCR was the method, and the copy in TCRdb shows in-frame clones only, minus some. The repertoire includes approximately 140,000 clones, about four fifths of them detected once, and around 4.1% sits in the top ten. The CDR3 contains 17 residues. Germline-derived CDR1 and CDR2 are SEHNR and FQNEAQ (reference sequence). The V and J ends lost 0 bases and 6 bases, in that order; junction bases with no gene match: 13. The sequence derives from a woman aged 40-49 years in good health and CMV-seronegative. Sample: PBMCs. The genes are TRBV7-9 and TRBJ2-7; 8 nucleotides agree with TRBD2. The chain's CDR3 is CASSLAGGLAGGREQYF. CDR3 sequence (DNA): TGTGCCAGCAGCTTAGCCGGGGGGCTGGCGGGAGGCCGCGAGCAGTACTTC.